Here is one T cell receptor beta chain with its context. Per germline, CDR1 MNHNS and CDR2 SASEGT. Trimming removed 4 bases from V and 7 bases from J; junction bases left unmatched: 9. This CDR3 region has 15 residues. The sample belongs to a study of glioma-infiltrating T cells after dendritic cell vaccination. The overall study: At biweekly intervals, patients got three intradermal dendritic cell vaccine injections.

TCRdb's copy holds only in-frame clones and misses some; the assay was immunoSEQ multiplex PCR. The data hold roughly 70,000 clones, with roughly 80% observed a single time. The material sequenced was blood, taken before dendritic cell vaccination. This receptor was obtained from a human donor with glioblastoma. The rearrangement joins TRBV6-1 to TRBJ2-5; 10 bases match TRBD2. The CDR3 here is CASSAGSGGVGTQYF. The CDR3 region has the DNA TGTGCCAGCAGTGCGGGGAGCGGGGGGGTCGGGACCCAGTACTTC.